This section outlines one T cell receptor beta chain sequence together with its context. The antigen remains unidentified. The data were taken from a study of cytomegalovirus exposure and HLA in healthy donors. Overall study results and limits: Accurate predictions that matched the HLA-A and HLA-B alleles of most subjects were reportedly made from TCR beta sequences.

The study ran its PCR with 60 Vbeta and 13 Jbeta primers. The protocol was immunoSEQ multiplex PCR, while the TCRdb copy is restricted to in-frame clones and leaves out a portion. The sample shows approximately 160,000 clones, 68% of them seen only once. Germline CDR1 SGHRS, CDR2 YFSETQ. Deletions cut 2 bases from V and 0 bases from J, with 9 bases between. This CDR3 has 15 residues. The TCR was taken from a man in his fifties in good health and CMV-seronegative. Sequencing was done on a sample of PBMCs. V usage is TRBV5-1 and J usage is TRBJ1-5; maybe TRBD1 (6 bases). CDR3 sequence: CASSLQGYSNQPQHF. The CDR3 region has the DNA TGCGCCAGCAGCTTACAGGGTTATAGCAATCAGCCCCAGCATTTT.